Below, one T cell receptor beta chain is given with its context. Antigen: not known. This sample was taken from a study of Graves' ophthalmopathy and Graves' hyperthyroidism. Broader study findings: Progression of ophthalmopathy was predicted by the model with roughly 71% sensitivity and approximately 72% specificity. Most thyroid clonotypes with frequency above 0.001 were detected in blood too. Built on 13 signatures, a model told ophthalmopathy apart from stable hyperthyroidism with about 85% sensitivity and roughly 81% specificity.

The CDR3 is 14 amino acids. Germline values: CDR1 SGHTA, CDR2 FQGNSA. The diagnosis combined clinical symptoms, thyroxine, TRAb, thyroid ultrasound and orbital computed tomography scans. CDR3 regions of TCR beta were amplified from RNA transcripts. Amplification began with first-round RT-PCR using HTBI primers, then second-round multiplex PCR was performed. TCRdb fed the multiplex PCR reads into MiXCR, producing one record per CDR3 protein. Of 600,000 to 700,000 distinct CDR3 sequences listed, 35% to 45% were seen once; the top ten hold about 3.3%. The chain uses TRBV7-2 and TRBJ2-5; D is perhaps TRBD2 (5 bases). The closer fit of TRBJ2-4 to the DNA end suggests the J call may be wrong. Sequences were obtained from peripheral blood. This clonotype originated in an adult man with Graves' ophthalmopathy. CDR3: CASSRGLTKNIQYF. The CDR3 DNA reads TGTGCCAGCAGCCGCGGACTTACCAAAAACATTCAGTACTTC.